Listed below are T cell receptor beta chains from one sample, sequenced in a study of T-cell memory formation after mild COVID-19. One entry per CDR3 protein, called by TCRdb with MiXCR from the 5' RACE reads. This table holds more than 110,000 distinct CDR3 sequences, around 15% found once. Material for sequencing was PBMCs or a T cell subset sorted from them (not recorded which). These receptor sequences come from an adult woman who had mild COVID-19 (a few samples of this study predate the infection). Cell type and time point are not known. CDR3s include the opening cysteine and the closing phenylalanine or tryptophan. A D gene is named only where the DNA matches it firmly. Some rows mark clone size as missing; the rest say once, few, many or name a class of expanded clone.

>NA|TRBJ2-3|TRBV4-3|NA
CASSQDPRERHTDTQYF
TGCGCCAGCAGCCAAGATCCCCGGGAGAGGCACACAGATACGCAGTATTTT
>NA|TRBJ1-1|TRBV20-1|few
CSARERGATEAFF
TGCAGTGCTAGAGAGAGGGGTGCGACTGAAGCTTTCTTT
>NA|TRBJ2-7|TRBV27|NA
CATRGRYEQYF
TGTGCCACCAGGGGCAGATACGAGCAGTACTTC
>TRBD2|TRBJ2-1|TRBV19|NA
CASRYLAGDFSEQFF
TGTGCCAGTAGGTACCTAGCGGGAGATTTTAGTGAGCAGTTCTTC
>TRBD1|TRBJ1-1|TRBV9|NA
CASSATGGDTEAFF
TGTGCCAGCAGCGCAACAGGGGGGGACACTGAAGCTTTCTTT
>NA|TRBJ1-2|TRBV25-1|NA
CASSESRVYTF
TGTGCCAGCAGTGAGTCCAGGGTATACACCTTC
>NA|TRBJ1-1|TRBV15|NA
CATSVRVNAEAFF
TGTGCCACCAGCGTCAGGGTGAACGCTGAAGCTTTCTTT
>NA|TRBJ2-1|TRBV5-1|many
CASSYLSVDNNEQFF
TGCGCCAGCAGCTACTTATCGGTTGATAACAATGAGCAGTTCTTC
>TRBD1|TRBJ2-2|TRBV11-3|NA
CASSFPDRAGELFF
TGTGCCAGCAGCTTCCCAGACAGGGCCGGGGAGCTGTTTTTT
>NA|TRBJ2-3|TRBV29-1|few
CSGLTDTQYF
TGCAGCGGTTTAACAGATACGCAGTATTTT
>NA|TRBJ2-7|TRBV20-1|NA
CSARDRTYEQYF
TGCAGTGCTAGGGACAGAACCTACGAGCAGTACTTC
>NA|TRBJ2-1|TRBV5-5|NA
CASSFRGAYNEQFF
TGTGCCAGCTCCTTTAGGGGGGCCTACAATGAGCAGTTCTTC
>NA|TRBJ2-7|TRBV7-8|few
CASSLGPGMSYEQYF
TGTGCCAGCAGCCTGGGCCCGGGTATGTCCTACGAGCAGTACTTC
>NA|TRBJ2-1|TRBV4-3|few
CASSHRGAGQFF
TGCGCCAGCAGCCACAGGGGGGCCGGGCAGTTCTTC
>NA|TRBJ2-7|TRBV4-2|NA
CASSPPEFSYEQYF
TGTGCCAGCAGCCCGCCGGAGTTCAGCTACGAGCAGTACTTC
>TRBD1|TRBJ2-2|TRBV29-1|NA
CSVGQGQGAGELFF
TGCAGCGTTGGACAGGGGCAAGGCGCCGGGGAGCTGTTTTTT